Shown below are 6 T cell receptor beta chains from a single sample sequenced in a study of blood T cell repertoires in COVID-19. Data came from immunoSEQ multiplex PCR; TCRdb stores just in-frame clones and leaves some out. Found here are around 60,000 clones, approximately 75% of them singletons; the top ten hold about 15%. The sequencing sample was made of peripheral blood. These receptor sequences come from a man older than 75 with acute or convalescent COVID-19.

The CDR3 reads CASSMPGGAKNIQYF. Here the CDR3 DNA reads TGTGCCAGTAGTATGCCCGGGGGAGCCAAAAACATTCAGTACTTC. The chain combines TRBV19 with TRBJ2-4; possibly TRBD2 for D (6 bases). The germline V gene encodes CDR1 LNHDA and CDR2 SQIVND (reference sequence). Deletions cut 3 bases from V and 0 bases from J, with 9 bases between. CDR3 length: 15 amino acids.

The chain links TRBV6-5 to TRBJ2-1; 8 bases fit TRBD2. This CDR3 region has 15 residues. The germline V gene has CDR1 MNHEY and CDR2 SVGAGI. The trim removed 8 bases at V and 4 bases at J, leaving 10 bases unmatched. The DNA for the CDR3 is TGTGCCAGCTCTCGGGGGGGGTCTTTTTACAATGAGCAGTTCTTC. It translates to CASSRGGSFYNEQFF.

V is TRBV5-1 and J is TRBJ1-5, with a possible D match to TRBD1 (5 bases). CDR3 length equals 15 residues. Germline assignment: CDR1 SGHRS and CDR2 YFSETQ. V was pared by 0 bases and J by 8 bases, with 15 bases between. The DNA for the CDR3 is TGCGCCAGCAGCTTGGGTCCGGGCAGGGAGGAGCCCCAGCATTTT. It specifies CASSLGPGREEPQHF.

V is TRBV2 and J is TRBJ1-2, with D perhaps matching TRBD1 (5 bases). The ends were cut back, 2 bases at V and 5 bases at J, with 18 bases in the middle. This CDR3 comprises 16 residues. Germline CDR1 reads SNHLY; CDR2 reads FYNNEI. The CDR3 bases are TGTGCCAGCAGTGAACATGGGGCTCAGAGTCCTTATGGCTACACCTTC. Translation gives CASSEHGAQSPYGYTF.

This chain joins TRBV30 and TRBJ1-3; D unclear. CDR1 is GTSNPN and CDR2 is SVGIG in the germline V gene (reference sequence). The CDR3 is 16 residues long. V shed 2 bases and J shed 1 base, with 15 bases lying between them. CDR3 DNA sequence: TGTGCCTGGAGTTCTAGCGCAACGGTTTCTGGAAACACCATATATTTT. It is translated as CAWSSSATVSGNTIYF.

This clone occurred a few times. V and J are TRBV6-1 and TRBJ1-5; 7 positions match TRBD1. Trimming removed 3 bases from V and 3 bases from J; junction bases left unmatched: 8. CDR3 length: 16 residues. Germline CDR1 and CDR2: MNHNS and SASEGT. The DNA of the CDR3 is TGTGCCAGCAGTGAGGGGGCAGGGGGAGACAATCAGCCCCAGCATTTT. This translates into CASSEGAGGDNQPQHF.